This entry lists 20 T cell receptor beta chains sequenced from one sample in a study of CXCR3-negative and CXCR3-positive naive CD8 T cells. Broader study findings: TRB CDR3s of CXCR3-positive naive cells were more hydrophobic than those of CXCR3-negative naive cells.

The study made its TRB cDNA libraries by 5' RACE, adding UMI labels. Each CDR3 protein gets one entry in TCRdb, which reprocessed the 5' RACE reads and gives no DNA. This sample's clone table lists fewer than 90,000 distinct CDR3 sequences. Their specific antigens are unknown. What was sequenced was naive CXCR3+ CD8+ T cells from blood. Subset meaning: CD45RO-CCR7+CD27+CD95- naive CD8+ T cells expressing CXCR3 (TNR3+). All receptors come from a human donor in good health. Some clones in this sample may be carry-over from other donors' samples.

The gene calls are TRBV3-1 and TRBJ2-7; checking the TCRdb D call of TRBD1 is not possible without DNA. The CDR3 is 14 amino acids. Germline CDR1 LGHDT, CDR2 YNNKEL (reference sequence). This CDR3 is CASSLTGVGYEQYF.

This sequence joins TRBV5-1 and TRBJ1-6. The CDR3 has 14 residues. Germline-derived CDR1 and CDR2 are SGHRS and YFSETQ. The CDR3 sequence: CASRGVGGDSPLHF. The full variable domain, in which reference TRBV5-1 and TRBJ1-6 provide the parts outside the CDR3, is KAGVTQTPRYLIKTRGQQVTLSCSPISGHRSVSWYQQTPGQGLQFLFEYFSETQRNKGNFPGRFSGRQFSNSRSEMNVSTLELGDSALYLCASRGVGGDSPLHFGNGTRLTVT.

This chain joins TRBV23-1 and TRBJ2-5; the D call of TRBD1 rests on TCRdb alone, since no DNA is present to check it. TRBV23-1 is given ORF status, its function remaining uncertain. The CDR3 length is 15 residues. This chain's CDR3 is CASGTGTGGEETQYF.

This chain joins TRBV12-3 or TRBV12-4 and TRBJ1-1; TCRdb selects TRBD1, and the lack of DNA leaves this call unchecked. CDR3 length equals 13 residues. CDR3 in amino acids: CASSLAGGIEAFF.

This rearrangement joins TRBV20-1 to TRBJ1-1. The CDR3 consists of 12 residues. Germline-derived CDR1 and CDR2 are DFQATT and SNEGSKA (reference sequence). The CDR3 loop is CSAIGMNTEAFF.

The V gene is TRBV4-1, the J gene TRBJ1-2; the D gene TCRdb calls, TRBD1, cannot be checked with no DNA. CDR3 length equals 18 residues. Germline assignment: CDR1 MGHRA and CDR2 YSYEKL. The CDR3 sequence: CASSHPMGQGLVTGGYTF.

The rearrangement uses TRBV4-2 and TRBJ2-5. The CDR3 totals 14 residues. Germline CDR1 reads LGHNA; CDR2 reads YNFKEQ. CDR3 sequence reads: CASSNLEYRETQYF.

V is TRBV20-1 and J is TRBJ2-5. The CDR3 extends over 12 amino acids. CDR1 DFQATT and CDR2 SNEGSKA come from the germline V gene (reference sequence). The CDR3 is CSALQRQETQYF.

This sequence joins TRBV28 and TRBJ2-7; without DNA, the TCRdb call of TRBD2 cannot be checked. Germline assignment: CDR1 MDHEN and CDR2 SYDVKM. This CDR3 has 16 amino acids. CDR3 residues: CASSFQGLAGVSEQYF.

The chain recombines TRBV12-3 or TRBV12-4 with TRBJ2-1; absent DNA, TCRdb's TRBD2 call cannot be checked. The CDR3 length is 15 residues. CDR3 sequence: CASRDEGLAAIGQFF.

The chain combines TRBV9 with TRBJ1-5; TCRdb outputs TRBD1, but without DNA this stays unchecked. The CDR3 runs to 15 residues. Germline V gives CDR1 SGDLS, CDR2 YYNGEE. The CDR3 loop reads CASSASGVSNQPQHF.

The chain joins TRBV29-1 to TRBJ2-3; TCRdb indicates TRBD2, and absent DNA this call remains unverified. Germline lookup yields CDR1 SQVTM and CDR2 ANQGSEA. This CDR3 is built from 14 residues. CDR3 amino acids: CSVEDRGNTDTQHF.

The genes are TRBV7-9 and TRBJ2-1; TCRdb indicates TRBD1, and absent DNA this call remains unverified. CDR1 and CDR2 (germline): SEHNR, FQNEAQ (reference sequence). CDR3 length: 13 amino acids. CDR3: CASSLTGEDEQFF.

The V gene is TRBV27, the J gene TRBJ2-3. This CDR3 has 14 residues. Germline assignment: CDR1 MNHEY and CDR2 SMNVEV (reference sequence). The CDR3 reads CASSLWTDTDTQYF.

The chain carries TRBV14 and TRBJ2-7; with no DNA, the TCRdb D assignment of TRBD2 cannot be verified. This CDR3 region has 16 residues. Germline V gene sequence: CDR1 SGHDN, CDR2 FVKESK. Here the CDR3 reads CASSQEKGVWPYEQYF.

The rearrangement uses TRBV20-1 and TRBJ2-7; as DNA is missing, the TRBD2 call by TCRdb cannot be tested. Germline values: CDR1 DFQATT, CDR2 SNEGSKA (reference sequence). CDR3 length equals 16 residues. The CDR3 protein is CSARVHERGDWYEQYF.

The chain combines TRBV9 with TRBJ2-1; with no DNA, the TCRdb D assignment of TRBD1 cannot be verified. CDR1 and CDR2 (germline): SGDLS, YYNGEE. The CDR3 runs 15 residues. CDR3 sequence: CASSVGQSSYNEQFF.

The genes are TRBV15 and TRBJ2-2; TCRdb names TRBD1, which stays unverified in the absence of DNA. This CDR3 region has 16 residues. Looked up from germline, CDR1 is LNHNV and CDR2 is YYDKDF (reference sequence). The chain's CDR3 is CATSTTGGSNTGELFF.

V gene TRBV28 combines with J gene TRBJ2-7; as DNA is missing, the TRBD2 call by TCRdb cannot be tested. CDR3 length equals 14 residues. Germline CDR1 MDHEN, CDR2 SYDVKM. The CDR3 sequence is CASSFRALSYEQYF.

The chain employs TRBV15 and TRBJ2-1. The CDR3 consists of 14 residues. Germline V gene lookup returns CDR1 LNHNV and CDR2 YYDKDF (reference sequence). The CDR3 region is CATSRSGLNNEQFF.